This T cell receptor (beta chain) was obtained from a study of technical replicates of blood from four donors (dated by TCRdb to 2017 to 2019). For CDR1 and CDR2, the germline V gene (reference sequence) lists GTSNPN and SVGIG. Cut back by 2 bases and 4 bases, the V and J ends lie 11 bases apart. The CDR3 numbers 13 residues from cysteine through phenylalanine. CDR3 DNA only is kept here, 39 bases in frame from base 1. Libraries were built with the immunoSEQ multiplex PCR assay. The immuneACCESS repertoire file appears here via TCRdb, limited to in-frame rearrangements. These files lack a portion of the clones; in checked studies, under half of the deficit traces to unresolved V genes, and the cause of the others is not known. For this sample the table gives some 31,000 clones, of which approximately 94% were detected only once. The top ten clonotypes cover roughly 4% of the sample. This clone came up once. Its binding antigen is unknown. Base qualities are not provided; no much larger clone lies one nucleotide away.

The V and J genes are TRBV30 and TRBJ1-2; perhaps TRBD1 is the D gene, with 6 bases matching. The sequencing input was PBMCs. The source is a human donor in good health. Some clones in this sample may be carry-over from other donors' samples. The DNA sequence reads TGTGCCTGGAGTAAAGAACAGGGCTATGGCTACACCTTC. Its protein product is CAWSKEQGYGYTF.